This TCR beta chain comes out of a study of cytomegalovirus exposure and HLA in healthy donors. Study findings and constraints: V- and J-gene trimming of TCR beta was linked (in a later analysis) to a missense DCLRE1C variant. Judged likely to be a sequencing artifact was a cluster of highly shared sequence variants.

The CDR3 loop spans 16 amino acids. Germline lookup yields CDR1 SGHTS and CDR2 YDEGEE. V lost 5 bases to trimming and J lost 4 bases; unmatched junction nucleotides: 9. The donors were healthy bone marrow donors. Amplification used 60 Vbeta primers and 13 Jbeta primers. Sequencing used immunoSEQ multiplex PCR; TCRdb keeps in-frame clones, though not all of them. The sample includes about 140,000 clones, 66% of them seen just once. Turning to this clone: Its antigen is unidentified.

The material sequenced was PBMCs. This clonotype was sampled from a woman aged 55-70 years in good health and CMV-seronegative. The gene calls are TRBV5-8 and TRBJ2-5, with 12 bases aligning to TRBD2. The DNA of the CDR3 is TGTGCCAGCAGTCCCCGACTAGCGGGAGCATCAGAGACCCAGTACTTC. Its protein is CASSPRLAGASETQYF.